The T cell receptor (beta chain) under discussion was sequenced for a study of cytomegalovirus exposure and HLA in healthy donors. The CDR3 length is 13 residues. Trimming left V 6 bases short and J 7 bases short, with 13 bases between. Looked up from germline, CDR1 is MNHEY and CDR2 is SVGAGI. The sample holds a few counts of this clone. PCR employed 60 Vbeta and 13 Jbeta primers. Generated by immunoSEQ multiplex PCR, the TCRdb table keeps only in-frame clones and is missing some. The data contain approximately 82,000 clones, over 9.5% of them singletons. The chain couples TRBV6-5 to TRBJ1-5; no clear D. The receptor comes from a man between 60 and 70 years old in good health and CMV-seropositive. Sequenced: PBMCs. The CDR3 DNA reads TGTGCCAGCAGGCGCGGGGATGGGCAGCCCCAGCATTTT. As protein: CASRRGDGQPQHF.